This TCR beta chain was observed in a study of CD8 T cells in ankylosing spondylitis. Study findings and constraints: According to the report, clones linked to the disease were significantly enriched in matched synovial fluid samples taken from ankylosing spondylitis patients. Disease-linked clones bore a CD8+ phenotype and were relatively rare in peripheral blood.

This clonotype was counted only a few times. What it binds is not known. A much larger clone differs from this one at a single base, so this may be a read error. The TCR beta libraries were generated through quantitative 5'-RACE incorporating molecular barcodes. MiXCR, applied by TCRdb to the 5' RACE reads, yields one record per CDR3 protein. Of roughly 160,000 distinct CDR3 sequences listed, approximately 10% were seen once; the top ten hold roughly 29%. The CDR3 totals 17 residues. This receptor was obtained from a male donor with ankylosing spondylitis or in good health (not recorded which). The sample was blood, either unsorted or a sorted T cell fraction (not recorded which). The chain joins TRBV21-1 to TRBJ1-3. TRBV21-1 is shown as a pseudogene. The CDR3 here is CVSRRGEEEDSGNTIYF. CDR3 in DNA: TGTGTCAGCAGAAGAGGGGAGGAAGAGGACTCTGGAAACACCATATATTTT.